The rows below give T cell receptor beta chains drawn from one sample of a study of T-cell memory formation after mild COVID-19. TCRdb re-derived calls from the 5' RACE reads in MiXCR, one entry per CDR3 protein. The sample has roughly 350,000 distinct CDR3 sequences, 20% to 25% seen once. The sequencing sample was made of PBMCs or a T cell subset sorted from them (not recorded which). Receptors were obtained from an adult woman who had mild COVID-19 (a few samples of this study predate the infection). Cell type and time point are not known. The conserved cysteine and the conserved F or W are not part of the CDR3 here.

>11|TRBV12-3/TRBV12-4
ASKRTSVNEQF
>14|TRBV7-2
ASSLGPGTEQNIQY
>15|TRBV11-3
ASSPRGVRLRHNEQF
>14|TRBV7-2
ASSLLQGAGKNGYT
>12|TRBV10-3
AITRQGARNEQF
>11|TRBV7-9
ASSSRSFETQY
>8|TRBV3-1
ASQGETQY
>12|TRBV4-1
ASSHSGQGETQY
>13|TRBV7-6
ASSLLRTSYYEQY
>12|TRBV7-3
ASSYKGQTDTQY
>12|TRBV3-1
ASSHVLLPYEQY
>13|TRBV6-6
ASSGRRRDTGELF
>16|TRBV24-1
ATSDSLTGGHTSYEQY
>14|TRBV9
ASSARDYSLSYEQY
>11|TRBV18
ASSERTGYEQY
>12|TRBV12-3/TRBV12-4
ASRLGVGSHEQY
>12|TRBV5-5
ASSTLQPSYEQY
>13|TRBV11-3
ASSPTATPNYGYT
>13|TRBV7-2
ASSLWGTGIYEQF
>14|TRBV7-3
ASSFGSGGAGSIQY
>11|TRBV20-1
SARGTVPYEQY
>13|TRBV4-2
ASSPPQDREDGYT
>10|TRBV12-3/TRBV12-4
ASSYSKNIQY
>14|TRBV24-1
ATSDSGTDSYNEQF
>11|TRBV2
ASSRTPTETQY
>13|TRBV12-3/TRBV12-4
ASSLTSGMRNEQF
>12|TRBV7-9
ASSPPVETDTQY
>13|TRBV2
ASSPGTKDTGELF
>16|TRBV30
AWSRAGGLRRYQETQY
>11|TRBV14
ASSQAPDRKQF
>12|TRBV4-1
ASSQDQVEAEAF